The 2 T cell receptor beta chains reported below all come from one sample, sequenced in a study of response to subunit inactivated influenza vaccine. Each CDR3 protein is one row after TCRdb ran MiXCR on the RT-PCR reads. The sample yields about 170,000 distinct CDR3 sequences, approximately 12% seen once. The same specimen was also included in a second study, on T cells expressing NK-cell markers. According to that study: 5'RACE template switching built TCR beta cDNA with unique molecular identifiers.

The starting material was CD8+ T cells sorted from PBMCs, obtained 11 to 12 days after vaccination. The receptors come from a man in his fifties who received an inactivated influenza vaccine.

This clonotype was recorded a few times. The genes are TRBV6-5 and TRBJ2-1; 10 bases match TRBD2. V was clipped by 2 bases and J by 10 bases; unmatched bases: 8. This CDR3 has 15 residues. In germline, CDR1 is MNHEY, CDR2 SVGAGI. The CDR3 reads CASSYGAGGRQEQFF. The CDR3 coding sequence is TGTGCCAGCAGTTACGGAGCGGGGGGGCGCCAGGAGCAGTTCTTC.

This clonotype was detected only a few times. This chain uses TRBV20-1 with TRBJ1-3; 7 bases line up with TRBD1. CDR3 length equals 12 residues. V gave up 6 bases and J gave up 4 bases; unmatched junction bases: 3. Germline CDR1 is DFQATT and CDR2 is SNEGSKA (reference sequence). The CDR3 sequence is CSARDRGNTIYF. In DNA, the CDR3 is TGCAGTGCACGGGACAGAGGAAACACCATATATTTT.